This T cell receptor (beta chain) was captured by sequencing in a study of T-cell memory formation after mild COVID-19. Overall study: The TCR clusters were mostly specific to one donor.

Findings of the study overall: Within pre-infection memory, some responding clones were found, suggesting cross-reactive memory joined. A balance of CD4 and CD8 characterized clones contracting day 15 to 85, whereas later expanders leaned CD4+.

This clonotype showed up just a few times. The antigen is unknown. Germline CDR1 is SGHVS and CDR2 is FNYEAQ. V lost 4 bases and J lost 4; bases outside the gene matches: 12. CDR3 length equals 17 residues. Barcoded TCR alpha and TCR beta cDNA libraries with UMIs came from 5'RACE using constant-segment primers. TCRdb fed the 5' RACE reads into MiXCR, producing one record per CDR3 protein. The table includes fewer than 650,000 distinct CDR3 sequences, about 22% detected once. Sequenced input: PBMCs or a T cell subset sorted from them (not recorded which). The rearrangement links TRBV7-6 to TRBJ2-1, with TRBD2 identical over 8 bases. The receptor was derived from an adult woman who had mild COVID-19 (a few samples of this study predate the infection). Cell type and time point are not known. The CDR3 nucleotides read TGTGCCAGCAGCTCTCGAGGAAGACAGCGGGGGTACAATGAGCAGTTCTTC. Translating it yields CASSSRGRQRGYNEQFF. The complete variable domain, with remaining parts taken from reference TRBV7-6 and TRBJ2-1, reads GAGVSQSPRYKVTKRGQDVALRCDPISGHVSLYWYRQALGQGPEFLTYFNYEAQQDKSGLPNDRFSAERPEGSISTLTIQRTEQRDSAMYRCASSSRGRQRGYNEQFFGPGTRLTVL.